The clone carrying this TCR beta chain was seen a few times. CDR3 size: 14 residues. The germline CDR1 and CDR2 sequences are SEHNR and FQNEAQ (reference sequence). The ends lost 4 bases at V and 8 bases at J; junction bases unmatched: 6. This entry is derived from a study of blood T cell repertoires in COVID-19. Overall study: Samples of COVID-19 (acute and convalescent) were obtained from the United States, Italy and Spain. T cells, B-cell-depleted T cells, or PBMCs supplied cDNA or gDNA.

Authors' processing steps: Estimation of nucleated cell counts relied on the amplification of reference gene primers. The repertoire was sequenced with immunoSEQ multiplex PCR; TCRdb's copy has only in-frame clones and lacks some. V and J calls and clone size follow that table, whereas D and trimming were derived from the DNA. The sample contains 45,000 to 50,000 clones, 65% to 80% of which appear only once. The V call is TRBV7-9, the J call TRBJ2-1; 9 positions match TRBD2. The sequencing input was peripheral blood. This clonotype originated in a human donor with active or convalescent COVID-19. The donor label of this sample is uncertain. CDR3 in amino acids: CASSYSGSGYEQFF. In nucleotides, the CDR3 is TGTGCCAGCAGCTATAGCGGGAGTGGCTATGAGCAGTTCTTC.